The present T cell receptor beta chain was sequenced within a study of shared clonotypes between healthy human individuals. This clone was detected only once. The antigen is unknown. Germline V gene data show CDR1 as ENHRY and CDR2 as SYGVKD. The length of the CDR3 is 15 residues. Trimming cost V 6 bases and J 0 bases; bases outside gene matches: 8. All donors qualified as healthy HIV-negative adults and had experienced no recent acute infections or vaccinations. Study-wide findings and caveats: Clonotypes not shared had lower generation probabilities than those common to all four donors. Only blood samples were collected, and tissue repertoires likely differ.

Sequencing was performed with immunoSEQ multiplex PCR; in TCRdb, only in-frame clones are kept and a portion is missing. The repertoire holds roughly 2,300,000 clones, with around 90% as singletons. This chain joins TRBV10-3 and TRBJ2-7; 7 positions agree with TRBD1. The sample consisted of naive CD4+ T cells from PBMCs. Described subset: CD45RA+ positively selected. This clonotype was obtained from a man between 18 and 29 years old in good health. Some clones in this sample may be carry-over from other donors' samples. The CDR3 sequence is CAIRPDRVVSYEQYF. CDR3 DNA: TGTGCCATCAGGCCTGACAGGGTGGTCTCCTACGAGCAGTACTTC.